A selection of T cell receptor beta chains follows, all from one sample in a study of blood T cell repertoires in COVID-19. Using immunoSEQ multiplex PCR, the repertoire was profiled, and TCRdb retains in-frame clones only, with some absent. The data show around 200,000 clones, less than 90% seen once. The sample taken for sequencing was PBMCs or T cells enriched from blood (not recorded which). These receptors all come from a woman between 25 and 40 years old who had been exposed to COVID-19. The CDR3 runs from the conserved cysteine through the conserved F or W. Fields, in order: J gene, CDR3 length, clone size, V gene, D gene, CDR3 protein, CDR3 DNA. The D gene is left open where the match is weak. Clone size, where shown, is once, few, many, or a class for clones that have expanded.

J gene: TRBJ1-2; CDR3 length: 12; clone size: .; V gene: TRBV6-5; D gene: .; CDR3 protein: CASMNQWYGYTF; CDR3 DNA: TGTGCCAGCATGAATCAGTGGTATGGCTACACCTTC
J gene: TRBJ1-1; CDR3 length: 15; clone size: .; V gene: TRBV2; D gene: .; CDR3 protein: CASSESRTPNTEAFF; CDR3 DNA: TGTGCCAGCAGTGAAAGTCGGACACCGAACACTGAAGCTTTCTTT
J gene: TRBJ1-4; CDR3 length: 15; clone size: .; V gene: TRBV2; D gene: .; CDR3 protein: CASSEVPASRGKLFF; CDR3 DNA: TGTGCCAGCAGTGAAGTACCTGCCTCTCGGGGAAAACTGTTTTTT
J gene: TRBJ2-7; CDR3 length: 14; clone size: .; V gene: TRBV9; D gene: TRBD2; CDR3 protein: CASSSSGTSYEQYF; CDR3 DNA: TGTGCCAGCAGCTCTAGCGGGACATCCTACGAGCAGTACTTC
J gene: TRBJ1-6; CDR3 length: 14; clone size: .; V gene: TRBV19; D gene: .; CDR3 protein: CATSPRTRGSPLHF; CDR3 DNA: TGTGCCACCTCCCCTCGGACCCGGGGTTCACCCCTCCACTTT
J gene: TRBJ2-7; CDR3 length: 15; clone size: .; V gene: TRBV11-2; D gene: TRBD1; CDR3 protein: CASSLVGQGPYEQYF; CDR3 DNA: TGTGCCAGCAGCTTAGTGGGACAGGGACCCTACGAGCAGTACTTC
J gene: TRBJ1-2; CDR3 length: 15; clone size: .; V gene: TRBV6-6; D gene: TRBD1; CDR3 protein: CASSYSTGHNYGYTF; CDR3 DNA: TGTGCCAGCAGTTACTCGACAGGGCATAACTATGGCTACACCTTC
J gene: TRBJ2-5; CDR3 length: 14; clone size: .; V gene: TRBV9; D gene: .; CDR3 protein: CASNGGNHQETQYF; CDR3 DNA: TGTGCCAGCAATGGCGGGAATCACCAAGAGACCCAGTACTTC
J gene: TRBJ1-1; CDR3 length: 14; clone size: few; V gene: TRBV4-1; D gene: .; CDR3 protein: CASSPFSGDTEAFF; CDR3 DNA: TGCGCCAGCAGCCCTTTTTCGGGAGACACTGAAGCTTTCTTT
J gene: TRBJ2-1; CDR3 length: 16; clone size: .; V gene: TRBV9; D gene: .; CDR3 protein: CASSVEGVGSYNEQFF; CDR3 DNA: TGTGCCAGCAGCGTAGAAGGGGTTGGGTCCTACAATGAGCAGTTCTTC
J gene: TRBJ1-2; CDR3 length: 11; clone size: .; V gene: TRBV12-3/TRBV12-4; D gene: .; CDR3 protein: CASSSGGGYTF; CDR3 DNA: TGTGCCAGCAGTTCGGGAGGTGGCTACACCTTC
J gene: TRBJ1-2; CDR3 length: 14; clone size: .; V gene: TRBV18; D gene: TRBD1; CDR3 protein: CASSPGTGPYGYTF; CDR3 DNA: TGTGCCAGCTCACCAGGGACAGGCCCGTATGGCTACACCTTC
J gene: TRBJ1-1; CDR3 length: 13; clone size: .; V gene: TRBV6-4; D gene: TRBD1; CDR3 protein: CASRGQEDTEAFF; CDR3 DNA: TGTGCCAGCAGAGGACAGGAGGACACTGAAGCTTTCTTT
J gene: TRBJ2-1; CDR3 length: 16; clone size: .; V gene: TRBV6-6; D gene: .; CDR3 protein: CASSYSISPDTVEQFF; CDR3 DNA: TGTGCCAGCAGTTACTCGATTTCTCCCGACACTGTTGAGCAGTTCTTC
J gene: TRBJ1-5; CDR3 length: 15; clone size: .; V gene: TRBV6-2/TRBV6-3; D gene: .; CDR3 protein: CASSYRRAGDQPQHF; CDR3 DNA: TGTGCCAGCAGTTACCGCAGGGCGGGGGATCAGCCCCAGCATTTT
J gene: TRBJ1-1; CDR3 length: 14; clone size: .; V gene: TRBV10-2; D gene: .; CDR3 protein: CASTPGGGNTEAFF; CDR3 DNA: TGCGCCAGCACCCCGGGAGGGGGGAACACTGAAGCTTTCTTT
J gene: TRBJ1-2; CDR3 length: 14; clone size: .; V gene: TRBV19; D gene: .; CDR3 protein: CASAQQGLAYGYTF; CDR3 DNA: TGTGCCAGCGCACAACAGGGTTTGGCTTATGGCTACACCTTC
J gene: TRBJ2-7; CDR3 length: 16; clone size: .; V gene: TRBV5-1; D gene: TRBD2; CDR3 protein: CASSPRGGLAAYEQYF; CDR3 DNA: TGCGCCAGCAGCCCACGGGGGGGGCTAGCAGCCTACGAGCAGTACTTC
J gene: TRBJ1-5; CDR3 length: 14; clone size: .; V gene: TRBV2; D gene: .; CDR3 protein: CASWRGVGNQPQHF; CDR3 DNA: TGTGCCAGCTGGCGGGGTGTTGGCAATCAGCCCCAGCATTTT
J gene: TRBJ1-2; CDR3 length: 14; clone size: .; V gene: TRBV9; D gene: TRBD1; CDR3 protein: CASSAQQGVNGYTF; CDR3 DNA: TGTGCCAGCAGCGCCCAACAGGGGGTAAATGGCTACACCTTC
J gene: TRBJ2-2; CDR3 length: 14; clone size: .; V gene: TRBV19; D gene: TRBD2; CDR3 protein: CATGLAGKGGELFF; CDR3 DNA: TGTGCCACCGGACTAGCGGGGAAAGGCGGGGAGCTGTTTTTT
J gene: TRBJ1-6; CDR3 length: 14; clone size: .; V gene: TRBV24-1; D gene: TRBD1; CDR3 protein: CATSDATGDSPLHF; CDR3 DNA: TGTGCCACCAGTGACGCGACAGGGGATTCACCCCTCCACTTT
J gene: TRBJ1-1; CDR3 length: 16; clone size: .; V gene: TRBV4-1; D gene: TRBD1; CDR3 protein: CASSQLPGDRDTEAFF; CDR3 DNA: TGCGCCAGCAGCCAGCTACCCGGGGACAGGGACACTGAAGCTTTCTTT
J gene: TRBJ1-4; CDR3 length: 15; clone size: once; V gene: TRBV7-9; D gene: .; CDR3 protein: CASSLSGGLGEKLFF; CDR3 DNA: TGTGCCAGCAGCTTATCGGGGGGCTTGGGTGAAAAACTGTTTTTT
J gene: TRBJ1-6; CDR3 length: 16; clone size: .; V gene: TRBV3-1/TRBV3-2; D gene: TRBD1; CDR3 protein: CASSPKMRQGNSPLHF; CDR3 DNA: TGTGCCAGCAGCCCGAAGATGCGACAGGGGAATTCACCCCTCCACTTT
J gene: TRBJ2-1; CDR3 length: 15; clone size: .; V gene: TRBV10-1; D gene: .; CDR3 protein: CASSDGQIGSNEQFF; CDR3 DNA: TGCGCCAGCAGTGATGGGCAGATAGGTTCCAATGAGCAGTTCTTC
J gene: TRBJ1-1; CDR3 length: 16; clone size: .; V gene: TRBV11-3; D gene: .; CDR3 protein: CASSLGNRWSSTEAFF; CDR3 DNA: TGTGCCAGCAGCTTAGGTAACAGGTGGTCGAGCACTGAAGCTTTCTTT
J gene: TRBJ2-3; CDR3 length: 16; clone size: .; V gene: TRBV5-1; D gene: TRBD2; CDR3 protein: CASSLLFGGSTDTQYF; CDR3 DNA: TGCGCCAGCAGCTTGCTGTTCGGGGGGAGCACAGATACGCAGTATTTT
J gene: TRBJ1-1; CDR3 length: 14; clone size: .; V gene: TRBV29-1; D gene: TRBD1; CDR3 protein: CSVAGQKSNTEAFF; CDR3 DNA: TGCAGCGTGGCGGGACAGAAGTCGAACACTGAAGCTTTCTTT
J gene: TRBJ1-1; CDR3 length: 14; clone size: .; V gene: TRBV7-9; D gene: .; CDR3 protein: CASSLGQMNTEAFF; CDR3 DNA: TGTGCCAGCAGCCTTGGACAGATGAACACTGAAGCTTTCTTT
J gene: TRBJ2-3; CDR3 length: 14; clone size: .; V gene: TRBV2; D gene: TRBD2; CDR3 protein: CASTLGLDRDTQYF; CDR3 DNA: TGTGCCAGCACCTTAGGACTAGACAGAGATACGCAGTATTTT
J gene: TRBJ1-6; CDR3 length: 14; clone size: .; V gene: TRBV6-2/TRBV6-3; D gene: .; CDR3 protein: CASSYAGGYSPLHF; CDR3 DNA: TGTGCCAGCAGTTATGCGGGGGGCTACTCACCCCTCCACTTT
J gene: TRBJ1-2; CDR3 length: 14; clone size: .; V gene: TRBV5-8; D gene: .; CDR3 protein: CASSLGLVEYGYTF; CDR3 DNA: TGTGCCAGCAGCTTGGGGCTAGTCGAATATGGCTACACCTTC
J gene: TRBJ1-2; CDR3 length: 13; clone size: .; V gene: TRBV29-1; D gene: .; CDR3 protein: CSVAQGGNYGYTF; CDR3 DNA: TGCAGCGTTGCTCAGGGAGGGAACTATGGCTACACCTTC
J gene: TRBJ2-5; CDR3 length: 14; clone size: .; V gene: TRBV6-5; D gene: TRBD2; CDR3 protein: CASSSLTSGETQYF; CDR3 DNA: TGTGCCAGCAGTTCCCTGACTAGCGGAGAGACCCAGTACTTC
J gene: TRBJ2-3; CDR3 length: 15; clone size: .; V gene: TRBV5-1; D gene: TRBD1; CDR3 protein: CASSLDPGGLGTQYF; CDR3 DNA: TGCGCCAGCAGCTTGGATCCAGGGGGCTTAGGCACGCAGTATTTT
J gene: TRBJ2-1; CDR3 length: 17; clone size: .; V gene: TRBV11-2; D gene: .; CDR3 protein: CASSLVRARGLYNEQFF; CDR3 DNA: TGTGCCAGCAGCTTAGTAAGGGCCAGGGGCCTCTACAATGAGCAGTTCTTC
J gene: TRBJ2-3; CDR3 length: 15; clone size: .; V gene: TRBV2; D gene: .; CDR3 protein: CASSAQGSATDTQYF; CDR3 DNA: TGTGCCAGCAGTGCACAGGGATCGGCCACAGATACGCAGTATTTT
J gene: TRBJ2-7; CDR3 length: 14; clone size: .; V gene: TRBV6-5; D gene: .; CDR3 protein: CASRAPDRAYEQYF; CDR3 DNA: TGTGCCAGCAGGGCCCCGGACAGAGCCTACGAGCAGTACTTC
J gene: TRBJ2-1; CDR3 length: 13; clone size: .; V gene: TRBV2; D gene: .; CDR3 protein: CASFQLGGTEQFF; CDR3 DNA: TGTGCCAGCTTTCAGCTGGGGGGAACTGAGCAGTTCTTC
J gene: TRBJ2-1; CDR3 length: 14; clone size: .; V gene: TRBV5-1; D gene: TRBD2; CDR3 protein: CASSLDVAGGKQFF; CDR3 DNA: TGCGCCAGCAGCTTGGATGTAGCGGGGGGAAAGCAGTTCTTC